The 21 T cell receptor beta chains given below trace back to one sample, sequenced in a study. TCRdb fed the RT-PCR reads into MiXCR, producing one record per CDR3 protein. The sample has about 700,000 distinct CDR3 sequences, over 12% seen once. Sequencing input: memory CD4+ T cells from blood. The source is a female donor in good health, serving as a healthy control.

This clonotype was seen ten or more times. V gene TRBV5-6 combines with J gene TRBJ2-4, with 7 positions matching TRBD1. Per the germline V gene, CDR1 is SGHDT and CDR2 is YYEEEE. With V trimmed by 4 bases and J by 6 bases, 7 bases remained unmatched. The CDR3 extends over 14 amino acids. In nucleotides, the CDR3 is TGTGCCAGCAGCACCAGGACAGGCTCAAACATTCAGTACTTC. This translates into CASSTRTGSNIQYF. The variable domain in full, completed from reference TRBV5-6 and TRBJ2-4, reads DAGVTQSPTHLIKTRGQQVTLRCSPKSGHDTVSWYQQALGQGPQFIFQYYEEEERQRGNFPDRFSGHQFPNYSSELNVNALLLGDSALYLCASSTRTGSNIQYFGAGTRLSVL.

This chain uses TRBV7-2 with TRBJ1-2, with D possibly TRBD1 on 5 matching bases. Germline V gene lookup returns CDR1 SGHTA and CDR2 FQGNSA. This CDR3 is 15 amino acids long. With 5 bases removed from V and 4 bases from J, the gap between germline ends came to 17 bases. DNA of the CDR3: TGTGCCAGCAGCCCTACTCCGACAGAAACCTATGGCTACACCTTC. This encodes CASSPTPTETYGYTF. The entire variable domain, with the rest obtained from reference TRBV7-2 and TRBJ1-2, is as follows: GAGVSQSPSNKVTEKGKDVELRCDPISGHTALYWYRQSLGQGLEFLIYFQGNSAPDKSGLPSDRFSAERTGGSVSTLTIQRTQQEDSAVYLCASSPTPTETYGYTFGSGTRLTVV.

This clonotype was recorded a few times. A junction end diverges from the germline sequence, so it may reflect a read error. The chain employs TRBV20-1 and TRBJ1-5, with a tentative D call TRBD1 (6 bases). Germline V gene lookup returns CDR1 DFQATT and CDR2 SNEGSKA (reference sequence). CDR3 length: 13 residues. CDR3 protein: CSVRSQGNQPQHF. The CDR3, as DNA: TGCAGTGTTAGATCACAGGGAAATCAGCCCCAGCATTTT.

The table lists this clonotype with many counts. The J gene is TRBJ1-1, the V gene TRBV6-6; a weak D match, TRBD1 (6 bases). V was cut by 6 bases and J by 2 bases, with 16 bases left in between. Germline CDR1 MNHNY, CDR2 SVGAGI (reference sequence). The length of the CDR3 is 15 residues. As DNA, the CDR3 is TGTGCCAGCAGAGCTGGTATGGGGGGCAACACTGAAGCTTTCTTT. Its translation is CASRAGMGGNTEAFF.

This clonotype was detected ten times or more. This rearrangement joins TRBV20-1 to TRBJ2-3, with D uncertain. Germline assignment: CDR1 DFQATT and CDR2 SNEGSKA (reference sequence). The CDR3 totals 11 residues. The V gene lost 2 bases and the J gene lost 3 bases, with 3 bases spanning the gap. CDR3 nucleotide sequence: TGCAGTGCTAGACGGACAGATACGCAGTATTTT. Protein: CSARRTDTQYF.

A few counts support this clonotype. V and J are TRBV5-1 and TRBJ2-5; a possible D gene is TRBD1 (6 bases). CDR1 and CDR2 from the germline V gene are SGHRS and YFSETQ. The CDR3 loop spans 15 amino acids. The V and J ends lost 5 bases and 2 bases respectively, with 16 bases between them. The CDR3 DNA follows: TGCGCCAGCAGGGATATCGGACAGAATCAAGAGACCCAGTACTTC. It is translated as CASRDIGQNQETQYF.

The chain joins TRBV5-1 to TRBJ2-3, with no clear D. CDR1 is SGHRS, CDR2 YFSETQ, per germline. The CDR3 loop spans 16 amino acids. V lost 0 bases and J 4 bases, leaving 15 bases between the germline ends. The CDR3, as DNA: TGCGCCAGCAGCTTGGGCGCAAACCGGGTTTCAGATACGCAGTATTTT. Its protein product is CASSLGANRVSDTQYF.

This clonotype appeared a single time. The chain has TRBV14 and TRBJ2-7; 8 nucleotides agree with TRBD1. CDR1 SGHDN and CDR2 FVKESK come from the germline V gene. The CDR3 is 14 residues long. The V and J ends lost 4 bases and 5 bases, in that order; junction bases with no gene match: 7. The CDR3 sequence is CASSRDRLRNEQYF. The DNA of the CDR3 is TGTGCCAGCAGCCGGGACAGGCTGCGGAACGAGCAGTACTTC. The full variable domain, rest sourced from reference TRBV14 and TRBJ2-7, is EAGVTQFPSHSVIEKGQTVTLRCDPISGHDNLYWYRRVMGKEIKFLLHFVKESKQDESGMPNNRFLAERTGGTYSTLKVQPAELEDSGVYFCASSRDRLRNEQYFGPGTRLTVT.

This clonotype was seen only a few times. The chain joins TRBV5-1 to TRBJ2-7, with 7 bases that match TRBD1. With 7 bases clipped from V and 4 bases from J, the junction kept 11 bases outside the gene matches. The CDR3 has 14 residues. CDR1 is SGHRS and CDR2 is YFSETQ in the germline V gene. CDR3 in DNA: TGCGCCAGCCAGTTGAATGGCAGGGGGTACGAGCAGTACTTC. It specifies CASQLNGRGYEQYF.

This clonotype was counted between two and nine times. The chain employs TRBV5-1 and TRBJ2-5; TRBD1 matches 7 bases. V gave up 3 bases and J gave up 5 bases; unmatched junction bases: 1. Germline-derived CDR1 and CDR2 are SGHRS and YFSETQ. The CDR3 has 12 residues. CDR3 coding DNA: TGCGCCAGCAGCTGGGACAGTGAGACCCAGTACTTC. This sequence encodes CASSWDSETQYF.

In this sample, this clonotype turned up many times. The CDR3 protein is CASTPGRIGEKLFF. The DNA of the CDR3 is TGTGCCAGCACCCCGGGGCGAATTGGAGAAAAACTGTTTTTT. This rearrangement joins TRBV6-5 to TRBJ1-4, with TRBD1 as a possible D gene (5 bases). The CDR3 sequence is 14 residues long. From germline, CDR1 is MNHEY and CDR2 SVGAGI. Trimming removed 7 bases at V and 8 bases at J, with 17 bases between.

The rearrangement joins TRBV12-3 or TRBV12-4 to TRBJ1-5, with 7 bases fitting TRBD1. V shed 5 bases, J shed 2 bases, and the junction held 9 bases outside the gene matches. This CDR3 contains 16 residues. The CDR3 loop is CASSPHTGAGNQPQHF. DNA for the CDR3: TGTGCCAGCAGTCCACACACAGGGGCCGGCAATCAGCCCCAGCATTTT.

This clonotype was recorded a few times. The chain couples TRBV5-1 to TRBJ1-1; D gene uncertain. The CDR3 spans 14 residues. Trimming pared 0 bases from V and 4 bases from J, leaving 10 bases between. Germline V lookup: CDR1 SGHRS, CDR2 YFSETQ. The CDR3 sequence: CASSLEREGTEAFF. In DNA, the CDR3 is TGCGCCAGCAGCTTGGAGAGGGAAGGCACTGAAGCTTTCTTT.

This clonotype appeared many times. The J gene is TRBJ2-3, the V gene TRBV5-1; D is perhaps TRBD1 or TRBD2 (5 bases each). The V end was cut by 1 base, the J end by 5 bases, with 14 bases between. CDR1 SGHRS and CDR2 YFSETQ come from the germline V gene. The CDR3 is 15 amino acids. CDR3 sequence (DNA): TGCGCCAGCAGCTTGTTCCGGGACGCCGGAGATACGCAGTATTTT. Residues: CASSLFRDAGDTQYF.

The J gene is TRBJ2-5, the V gene TRBV7-2; D is unclear. Germline lookup yields CDR1 SGHTA and CDR2 FQGNSA. The CDR3 runs to 13 residues. Trimming left V 4 bases short and J 3 bases short, with 9 bases between. CDR3 sequence (DNA): TGTGCCAGCAGCTGGGGATTCAAAGAGACCCAGTACTTC. This gives the protein CASSWGFKETQYF.

The chain carries TRBV20-1 and TRBJ2-7; no firm D call. The V gene's germline CDR1 is DFQATT and CDR2 SNEGSKA (reference sequence). The V and J ends lost 0 bases and 0 bases respectively, with 9 bases between them. The CDR3 covers 14 residues. This CDR3 is CSARDTEFSYEQYF. CDR3 in DNA: TGCAGTGCTAGAGATACCGAGTTCTCCTACGAGCAGTACTTC.

The chain joins TRBV9 to TRBJ2-3; weak D call: TRBD2 (6 bases). Germline assignment: CDR1 SGDLS and CDR2 YYNGEE. Trimming shortened V by 4 bases and J by 2 bases, and 17 bases separated the two germline ends. This CDR3 comprises 16 residues. This CDR3 is CASSRSPGLDTDTQYF. CDR3 coding DNA: TGTGCCAGCAGCCGATCTCCGGGACTGGACACAGATACGCAGTATTTT.

This clonotype was picked up many times. The chain combines TRBV12-3 or TRBV12-4 with TRBJ1-2; D ambiguous. V was pared by 6 bases and J by 8 bases, with 16 bases between. The CDR3 length is 13 residues. The CDR3, as DNA: TGTGCCAGCAGCCCTCTTCGGGGTAACGGCTACACCTTC. It translates to CASSPLRGNGYTF.

The rearrangement links TRBV5-1 to TRBJ2-7; TRBD2 might be the D (5 bases). The CDR3 covers 15 residues. The V gene lost 4 bases and the J gene lost 5 bases, with 19 bases spanning the gap. Germline-derived CDR1 and CDR2 are SGHRS and YFSETQ. The CDR3 spells CASSLPGSDRDEQYF. CDR3 DNA: TGCGCCAGCAGCCTCCCGGGTAGCGATCGAGACGAGCAGTACTTC.

Many counts were recorded for this clonotype. The chain recombines TRBV15 with TRBJ2-3, with 7 bases aligning to TRBD1. This CDR3 region has 16 residues. Germline V lookup: CDR1 LNHNV, CDR2 YYDKDF (reference sequence). V dropped 1 base and J dropped 2; count of bases not matched to a gene: 6. The CDR3 region is CATSRVGTVYTDTQYF. CDR3 coding DNA: TGTGCCACCAGCAGAGTCGGGACAGTTTACACAGATACGCAGTATTTT.

This sequence joins TRBV20-1 and TRBJ2-7; D might be TRBD1 or TRBD2, each matching 5 bases. Trimming cost V 3 bases and J 4 bases, with 16 bases left between them. Germline V gene lookup returns CDR1 DFQATT and CDR2 SNEGSKA (reference sequence). This CDR3 comprises 14 residues. The CDR3 here is CSASGGVVRYEQYF. CDR3 coding DNA: TGCAGTGCTAGTGGGGGAGTAGTCCGGTACGAGCAGTACTTC.